The present T cell receptor (beta chain) was sequenced within a study of CD4 T cells in relation to SARS-CoV-2 and coronaviruses. Whole-study findings and limits: Each donor contributed either pre-pandemic or post-infection samples, not both.

Profiled with immunoSEQ multiplex PCR; TCRdb holds only in-frame clones, not every one. Among 50,000 to 65,000 clones listed, about 91% were seen once. The J segment lost 4 bases and the V segment lost 5 bases, leaving 10 bases of the junction unmatched. The CDR3 runs to 17 residues. The germline V gene encodes CDR1 KGHSH and CDR2 LQKENI. Comments on this clone: The antigen is undetermined.

The origin of this receptor is an adult with COVID-19. The rearrangement uses TRBV18 and TRBJ2-3, with 12 positions matching TRBD2. Sequenced material: naive CD4+ T cells from PBMCs. Subset: naive CD4+ T cells isolated by negative enrichment. The CDR3 spells CASSTTSGSRGADTQYF. The CDR3 nucleotides read TGTGCCAGCTCAACGACTAGCGGGAGTCGGGGGGCAGATACGCAGTATTTT.